This passage covers 32 T cell receptor beta chains from one sample sequenced in a study of human T cells and chemical hapten exposure. TCRdb redid the calling of the RACE reads with MiXCR, one entry per CDR3 protein. This sample yields about 120,000 distinct CDR3 sequences, of which over 10% are seen a single time; around 1.4% belongs to the top ten. This sample's time point: patch test 1, 2 weeks after DPC sensitization. Regarding treatment: therapeutic diphenylcyclopropenone sensitization with weekly scalp DPC. Sample: whole blood, taken in connection with sensitization to the hapten diphenylcyclopropenone (DPC). The receptor set was obtained from a woman in her 50s with alopecia areata. Some clones in this sample may be carry-over from other donors' samples.

This clonotype occurred a few times. The chain uses TRBV7-2 and TRBJ2-3, with unresolved D. The CDR3 has 16 residues. Per germline, CDR1 SGHTA and CDR2 FQGNSA. Between the trimmed V and J ends, which lost 2 bases and 2 bases, there was a span of 14 bases. This chain's CDR3 is CASSLIGIPTTDTQYF. In DNA form, the CDR3 reads TGTGCCAGCAGCTTAATCGGCATACCCACCACAGATACGCAGTATTTT.

The CDR3 region is CASSSPGTGSNEQYF. CDR3 sequence (DNA): TGTGCCAGCAGTTCCCCCGGGACAGGGAGCAACGAGCAGTACTTC. This chain links TRBV6-6 with TRBJ2-7; TRBD1 matches 9 bases. The J segment lost 5 bases and the V segment lost 4 bases, leaving 9 bases of the junction unmatched. The germline V gene encodes CDR1 MNHNY and CDR2 SVGAGI (reference sequence). The CDR3 sequence is 15 residues long.

Notes on this clonotype: This likely comes from a read error, as the CDR3 has no conserved phenylalanine or tryptophan at its end. The genes are TRBV4-1 and TRBJ2-1; 9 bases are a match to TRBD1. The CDR3 consists of 14 residues. Germline V lookup: CDR1 MGHRA, CDR2 YSYEKL. Losses at the gene ends were 1 base for V and 12 bases for J; bases not matched to a gene: 7. This CDR3 reads CASSQGTPGQGQFS. CDR3 coding DNA: TGCGCCAGCAGCCAAGGGACGCCGGGACAGGGGCAGTTCTCC.

This rearrangement joins TRBV27 to TRBJ1-1; tentative D call: TRBD1 (5 bases). Germline V lookup: CDR1 MNHEY, CDR2 SMNVEV (reference sequence). The CDR3 sequence is 15 residues long. V was clipped by 3 bases and J by 2 bases, with 13 bases between them. Written as DNA, the CDR3 is TGTGCCAGCAGTTTTAAGGCAGGGTACAACACTGAAGCTTTCTTT. Its protein is CASSFKAGYNTEAFF.

This clonotype was seen at least ten times. The chain employs TRBV5-4 and TRBJ1-1, with TRBD1 matching 8 bases. The CDR3 has 15 residues. Germline CDR1 is SGHNT and CDR2 is YYREEE (reference sequence). With V trimmed by 0 bases and J by 1 base, 2 bases remained unmatched. CDR3 sequence: CASSLETGANTEAFF. The CDR3 DNA sequence: TGTGCCAGCAGCTTGGAGACAGGGGCGAACACTGAAGCTTTCTTT. Complete variable domain (other parts from reference TRBV5-4 and TRBJ1-1): ETGVTQSPTHLIKTRGQQVTLRCSSQSGHNTVSWYQQALGQGPQFIFQYYREEENGRGNFPPRFSGLQFPNYSSELNVNALELDDSALYLCASSLETGANTEAFFGQGTRLTVV.

The chain recombines TRBV7-8 with TRBJ2-2, with TRBD2 identical over 7 bases. Germline V gene sequence: CDR1 SGHVS, CDR2 FQNEAQ. V dropped 5 bases and J dropped 6; count of bases not matched to a gene: 12. The length of the CDR3 is 16 residues. DNA for the CDR3: TGTGCCAGCAGCCCCCCCGGACTAGACGTCGCCGGGGAGCTGTTTTTT. Encoded protein: CASSPPGLDVAGELFF.

The chain employs TRBV3-1 and TRBJ2-3; tentatively, D is TRBD2 (6 bases). V shed 1 base and J shed 2 bases, with 22 bases lying between them. Germline V gene data show CDR1 as LGHDT and CDR2 as YNNKEL (reference sequence). The CDR3 extends over 19 amino acids. CDR3 bases: TGTGCCAGCAGCCAAGGGACGACCGGGGGTGGAGAGGACACAGATACGCAGTATTTT. This encodes CASSQGTTGGGEDTDTQYF.

Many counts were recorded for this clonotype. The gene calls are TRBV27 and TRBJ2-3, with TRBD2 matching 14 bases. The trim removed 3 bases at V and 0 bases at J, leaving 5 bases unmatched. CDR1 and CDR2 (germline): MNHEY, SMNVEV (reference sequence). The CDR3 is 18 residues long. The CDR3 protein is CASSFLGLAGESTDTQYF. CDR3 sequence (DNA): TGTGCCAGCAGTTTTCTGGGACTAGCGGGAGAGAGCACAGATACGCAGTATTTT.

The chain recombines TRBV28 with TRBJ2-7, with D perhaps matching TRBD1 or TRBD2 (5 bases each). CDR3 length: 15 amino acids. Trimming removed 7 bases from V and 0 bases from J, with 16 bases in between. The germline V gene encodes CDR1 MDHEN and CDR2 SYDVKM. The CDR3 here is CASTPDMGSSYEQYF. CDR3 DNA sequence: TGTGCCAGCACCCCGGACATGGGGAGCTCCTACGAGCAGTACTTC.

This clonotype was detected many times. The genes are TRBV19 and TRBJ2-1, with 12 bases matching TRBD2. The CDR3 runs to 19 residues. CDR1 LNHDA and CDR2 SQIVND come from the germline V gene (reference sequence). The trim removed 1 base at V and 5 bases at J, leaving 12 bases unmatched. The CDR3 is CASSIVLRTSGRSNNEQFF. CDR3 DNA sequence: TGTGCCAGTAGTATAGTTCTGAGAACTAGCGGGAGGTCGAACAATGAGCAGTTCTTC.

There are many counts of this clonotype. The chain couples TRBV7-9 to TRBJ2-6; D ambiguous. V lost 5 bases and J 1 base, leaving 3 bases between the germline ends. Germline assignment: CDR1 SEHNR and CDR2 FQNEAQ (reference sequence). This CDR3 has 13 residues. The CDR3, as DNA: TGTGCCAGCAGCGCTTCTGGGGCCAACGTCCTGACTTTC. Amino acids: CASSASGANVLTF.

This clonotype was seen more than once but under ten times. The chain is built from TRBV6-2 or TRBV6-3 and TRBJ2-7; D gene uncertain. The germline CDR1 and CDR2 sequences are MNHEY and SVGEGT. V was shortened by 6 bases and J by 5 bases, with 11 bases between the two germline ends. The CDR3 contains 12 residues. CDR3 DNA sequence: TGTGCCAGCAGCCCGGCCGCTCACGAGCAGTACTTC. Amino acid sequence: CASSPAAHEQYF.

This chain links TRBV5-1 with TRBJ1-1, with D possibly matching TRBD1 (6 bases). This CDR3 spans 14 amino acids. Trimming took 5 bases from V and 0 from J, leaving 11 bases between them. Germline V gene sequence: CDR1 SGHRS, CDR2 YFSETQ. CDR3 in DNA: TGCGCCAGCAGTTCGGGGGGCATGAACACTGAAGCTTTCTTT. Encoded protein: CASSSGGMNTEAFF.

The gene calls are TRBV5-6 and TRBJ1-1, with a tentative D call TRBD1 (5 bases). Germline loops: CDR1 SGHDT, CDR2 YYEEEE. The CDR3 contains 15 residues. V was shortened by 5 bases and J by 4 bases, with 18 bases between the two germline ends. Written as DNA, the CDR3 is TGTGCCAGCAGGGTGAGTGGGGGTCGCGGCACTGAAGCTTTCTTT. Residues: CASRVSGGRGTEAFF.

This clonotype showed up many times. This rearrangement joins TRBV7-9 to TRBJ2-1; D may be TRBD1 (6 bases). This CDR3 spans 11 amino acids. The germline V gene has CDR1 SEHNR and CDR2 FQNEAQ (reference sequence). Trimming pared 3 bases from V and 9 bases from J, leaving 6 bases between. The CDR3 DNA sequence: TGTGCCAGCAGCTTCAGGGGTGAGCAGTTCTTC. Amino acid sequence: CASSFRGEQFF. The variable domain in full, with the rest retrieved from reference TRBV7-9 and TRBJ2-1, is DTGVSQNPRHKITKRGQNVTFRCDPISEHNRLYWYRQTLGQGPEFLTYFQNEAQLEKSRLLSDRFSAERPKGSFSTLEIQRTEQGDSAMYLCASSFRGEQFFGPGTRLTVL.

This clonotype was observed a few times. The chain is built from TRBV4-1 and TRBJ2-7; D gene uncertain. The CDR3 spans 14 residues. Germline CDR1 reads MGHRA; CDR2 reads YSYEKL. Trimming took off 1 base at V and 0 bases at J, with 7 bases between the two ends. Here the CDR3 reads CASSQGPASYEQYF. CDR3 nucleotide sequence: TGCGCCAGCAGCCAAGGGCCAGCCTCCTACGAGCAGTACTTC.

This clonotype was recorded at least ten times. The CDR3, as DNA: TGTGCCAGCAGCCCGATCCTAGCGGCCATTTACACAGATACGCAGTATTTT. The encoded protein is CASSPILAAIYTDTQYF. The V gene is TRBV12-3 or TRBV12-4, the J gene TRBJ2-3; 7 bases are a match to TRBD2. This CDR3 has 17 amino acids. V lost 6 bases to trimming and J lost 2 bases; unmatched junction nucleotides: 14.

This clonotype has a handful of counts. V gene TRBV12-3 or TRBV12-4 combines with J gene TRBJ2-7; no firm D call. This CDR3 is 15 amino acids long. Trimming removed 6 bases at V and 0 bases at J, with 15 bases between. The CDR3 loop reads CASSPGPASSYEQYF. In nucleotides, the CDR3 is TGTGCCAGCAGCCCTGGACCGGCTAGCTCCTACGAGCAGTACTTC.

The table lists this clonotype with many counts. The rearrangement uses TRBV9 and TRBJ2-1, with D possibly being TRBD2 (6 bases). The CDR3 sequence is 14 residues long. Looked up from germline, CDR1 is SGDLS and CDR2 is YYNGEE. Between the trimmed V and J ends, which lost 1 base and 4 bases, there was a span of 9 bases. The CDR3 sequence: CASSVRELYNEQFF. CDR3 nucleotide sequence: TGTGCCAGCAGCGTACGGGAGTTATACAATGAGCAGTTCTTC.

This clonotype was counted only a few times. This chain uses TRBV7-9 with TRBJ1-1; 8 positions agree with TRBD1. Germline CDR1 and CDR2: SEHNR and FQNEAQ (reference sequence). This CDR3 has 14 residues. Trimming at V came to 6 bases and at J to 3 bases, leaving 6 bases not matched to a gene. CDR3 sequence: CASRRQGQDTEAFF. The DNA for the CDR3 is TGTGCCAGCAGGCGACAGGGACAGGACACTGAAGCTTTCTTT.

This clonotype was recorded at least ten times. The chain has TRBV6-2 or TRBV6-3 and TRBJ2-3; possibly TRBD1 for D (5 bases). The germline V and J ends were trimmed by 5 bases and 0 bases, with 12 bases remaining between them. Germline CDR1 MNHEY, CDR2 SVGEGT. This CDR3 is 15 amino acids long. The CDR3 DNA sequence: TGTGCCAGCAGTCAGGTTGACAGTAGCACAGATACGCAGTATTTT. Translating gives CASSQVDSSTDTQYF.

This clonotype was seen many times. V usage is TRBV7-2 and J usage is TRBJ2-3; 9 nucleotides agree with TRBD1. The length of the CDR3 is 16 residues. The V gene's germline CDR1 is SGHTA and CDR2 FQGNSA. Losses at the gene ends were 2 bases for V and 4 bases for J; bases not matched to a gene: 7. In DNA form, the CDR3 reads TGTGCCAGCAGCTTAACCCTGACAGGGGGGTCAGATACGCAGTATTTT. Translated: CASSLTLTGGSDTQYF.

This clonotype was found many times. The rearrangement uses TRBV28 and TRBJ2-7, with TRBD1 identical over 7 bases. The V gene end was trimmed by 6 bases and the J gene end by 2 bases; junction bases not matched to a gene: 7. Germline CDR1 MDHEN, CDR2 SYDVKM. The CDR3 extends over 14 amino acids. The CDR3: CASRSGTVTYEQYF. The CDR3 coding sequence is TGTGCCAGCAGATCCGGGACAGTAACCTACGAGCAGTACTTC.

This clonotype was detected only a few times. V usage is TRBV7-9 and J usage is TRBJ2-7, with 7 bases fitting TRBD1. CDR1 is SEHNR and CDR2 is FQNEAQ in the germline V gene (reference sequence). V shed 6 bases and J 2 bases; nucleotides not matched to a gene: 10. There are 15 residues in the CDR3. The CDR3 bases are TGTGCCAGCAGGCATCGACAGGGCCGAACCTACGAGCAGTACTTC. Protein sequence: CASRHRQGRTYEQYF.

V is TRBV7-9 and J is TRBJ1-3, with D unresolved. The CDR3 totals 13 residues. V lost 7 bases, J lost 0 bases, and 7 bases lay in between. Germline V gene data show CDR1 as SEHNR and CDR2 as FQNEAQ (reference sequence). The CDR3 sequence is CASTLSSGNTIYF. The CDR3, as DNA: TGTGCCAGCACCCTAAGCTCTGGAAACACCATATATTTT.

The table lists this clonotype with many counts. The chain combines TRBV28 with TRBJ1-5; possibly TRBD1 for D (5 bases). V was cut by 3 bases and J by 4 bases, with 10 bases left in between. Germline loops: CDR1 MDHEN, CDR2 SYDVKM. The CDR3 has 14 residues. CDR3 sequence reads: CASSFGGSNQPQHF. The CDR3 DNA reads as TGTGCCAGCAGTTTTGGGGGTTCTAATCAGCCCCAGCATTTT.

This clonotype has just one count. The chain has TRBV27 and TRBJ2-2; D gene ambiguous. This CDR3 is built from 12 residues. Trimming took off 3 bases at V and 6 bases at J, with 5 bases between the two ends. Germline CDR1 reads MNHEY; CDR2 reads SMNVEV (reference sequence). Written as DNA, the CDR3 is TGTGCCAGCAGTTTCCTTCCCGGGGAGCTGTTTTTT. It encodes CASSFLPGELFF.

In this sample, this clonotype turned up many times. The genes are TRBV29-1 and TRBJ1-4, with D unresolved. Trimming took off 6 bases at V and 5 bases at J, with 7 bases between the two ends. Germline V CDR1 and CDR2: SQVTM, ANQGSEA. The CDR3 length is 11 residues. This CDR3 reads CSVEENEKLFF. The CDR3 region has the DNA TGCAGCGTGGAGGAAAATGAAAAACTGTTTTTT.

This clonotype showed up many times. The chain combines TRBV6-5 with TRBJ2-3; the D gene is possibly TRBD1 (6 bases). The CDR3 has 13 amino acids. Germline CDR1 is MNHEY and CDR2 is SVGAGI. Trimming pared 4 bases from V and 6 bases from J, leaving 11 bases between. This CDR3 is CASSFTGSDTQYF. The CDR3 region has the DNA TGTGCCAGCAGTTTTACAGGGTCGGATACGCAGTATTTT.

V is TRBV6-6 and J is TRBJ2-2, with 9 positions matching TRBD1. Trimming cost V 8 bases and J 0 bases; bases outside gene matches: 4. CDR1 is MNHNY and CDR2 is SVGAGI in the germline V gene (reference sequence). CDR3 length equals 15 residues. The CDR3, as DNA: TGTGCCAGCCTCCGGGACAGGGCGAACACCGGGGAGCTGTTTTTT. Protein sequence: CASLRDRANTGELFF.

The chain is built from TRBV6-5 and TRBJ1-1; D call uncertain. V lost 6 bases and J lost 0, with 8 bases in between. CDR1 is MNHEY, CDR2 SVGAGI, per germline. The CDR3 consists of 13 residues. CDR3 loop: CASSYRLNTEAFF. The CDR3 DNA is TGTGCCAGCAGCTATCGTTTGAACACTGAAGCTTTCTTT.

This chain connects TRBV5-4 to TRBJ2-1, with 7 bases identical to TRBD2. The germline CDR1 and CDR2 sequences are SGHNT and YYREEE (reference sequence). The CDR3 is 14 amino acids. With V trimmed by 1 base and J by 6 bases, 4 bases remained unmatched. In DNA form, the CDR3 reads TGTGCCAGCAGCTTGTTCCTAGCGGCCAATGAGCAGTTCTTC. It yields the protein CASSLFLAANEQFF.